The rows below give T cell receptor beta chains drawn from one sample of a study of CD8 T cells in Susac syndrome. MiXCR was run by TCRdb on the immunoSEQ multiplex PCR reads, yielding one entry per CDR3 protein. This table holds roughly 140,000 distinct CDR3 sequences, approximately 95% found once. The specimen sequenced was CD4+ T cells from PBMCs. The receptors derive from a human donor with Susac syndrome. CDR3s include the opening cysteine and the closing phenylalanine or tryptophan. A D gene is named only where the DNA matches it firmly. Size tells how often a clone was seen (once, few, many) or the class of an expanded clone, and some rows leave it out.

clone size	V gene	D gene	J gene	CDR3 protein	CDR3 DNA
NA	TRBV29-1	TRBD1	TRBJ1-1	CSAATGVWTEAFF	TGCAGCGCCGCGACAGGGGTATGGACTGAAGCTTTCTTT
NA	TRBV20-1	NA	TRBJ1-5	CSARGTINQPQHF	TGCAGTGCTAGAGGGACGATCAATCAGCCCCAGCATTTT
NA	TRBV23-1	NA	TRBJ1-5	CARRDSNQPQHF	TGCGCCCGCAGGGATAGCAATCAGCCCCAGCATTTT
NA	TRBV20-1	NA	TRBJ2-2	CSAVQGVTGELFF	TGCAGTGCTGTACAGGGAGTGACCGGGGAGCTGTTTTTT
NA	TRBV7-2	NA	TRBJ1-2	CASRVSGGNGYTF	TGTGCCAGCAGAGTTAGCGGGGGGAATGGCTACACCTTC
NA	TRBV3-1	NA	TRBJ2-2	CASSQDGQGRTGELFF	TGTGCCAGCAGCCAAGATGGTCAGGGACGGACCGGGGAGCTGTTTTTT
NA	TRBV29-1	TRBD1	TRBJ1-2	CSVDRIDDGYTF	TGCAGTGTGGACAGGATAGATGATGGCTACACCTTC
NA	TRBV15	NA	TRBJ1-1	CATSWTLNTEAFF	TGTGCCACCAGCTGGACGTTGAACACTGAAGCTTTCTTT
NA	TRBV5-4	TRBD2	TRBJ2-5	CASSPGGGTWSGETQYF	TGTGCCAGCAGTCCGGGCGGGGGGACATGGTCCGGGGAGACCCAGTACTTC
NA	TRBV29-1	TRBD1	TRBJ1-4	CSVGDSPNEKLFF	TGCAGCGTTGGGGACAGCCCTAATGAAAAACTGTTTTTT
NA	TRBV2	NA	TRBJ2-5	CASSVGQIEETQYF	TGTGCCAGCAGTGTTGGTCAGATAGAAGAGACCCAGTACTTC
NA	TRBV7-9	NA	TRBJ1-4	CASSLVAGTEKLFF	TGTGCCAGCAGCTTAGTAGCAGGGACTGAAAAACTGTTTTTT
NA	TRBV10-3	NA	TRBJ1-2	CATTGDSSLGGYTF	TGTGCCACCACAGGAGACAGCTCCCTCGGCGGCTACACCTTC
NA	TRBV4-3	NA	TRBJ2-7	CASSQDHSAYEQYF	TGCGCCAGCAGCCAAGATCACTCGGCCTACGAGCAGTACTTC
NA	TRBV24-1	NA	TRBJ2-5	CATSDGNQETQYF	TGTGCCACCAGTGATGGCAACCAAGAGACCCAGTACTTC
NA	TRBV25-1	NA	TRBJ1-1	CASSELGQPEAFF	TGTGCCAGCAGTGAACTAGGACAGCCTGAAGCTTTCTTT
NA	TRBV9	NA	TRBJ2-1	CASSVVGRNEQFF	TGTGCCAGCAGCGTAGTGGGTAGGAATGAGCAGTTCTTC
NA	TRBV12-3/TRBV12-4	TRBD1	TRBJ2-1	CASSPRGTGSYNEQFF	TGTGCCAGCAGTCCGCGAGGGACAGGGAGCTACAATGAGCAGTTCTTC
NA	TRBV20-1	NA	TRBJ1-3	CSARDRSGGNTIYF	TGCAGTGCTAGAGATCGGTCCGGTGGAAACACCATATATTTT
NA	TRBV20-1	TRBD1	TRBJ2-1	CSARAGQGAYNEQFF	TGCAGTGCTAGAGCGGGACAGGGGGCCTACAATGAGCAGTTCTTC
NA	TRBV19	NA	TRBJ1-1	CASSITGNTEAFF	TGTGCCAGTAGTATTACCGGCAACACTGAAGCTTTCTTT
NA	TRBV6-1	NA	TRBJ1-6	CASSMAAGSLNSPLHF	TGTGCCAGCAGTATGGCAGCAGGCAGCCTCAATTCACCCCTCCACTTT
NA	TRBV15	TRBD1	TRBJ1-2	CATSSAGTGAGYTF	TGTGCCACCAGCAGTGCCGGGACAGGGGCTGGCTACACCTTC
NA	TRBV12-3/TRBV12-4	TRBD1	TRBJ2-5	CASSLTGTETQYF	TGTGCCAGCAGCTTGACAGGGACAGAGACCCAGTACTTC
NA	TRBV29-1	TRBD1	TRBJ2-7	CSVDGTGGDEQYF	TGCAGCGTTGATGGGACAGGAGGGGACGAGCAGTACTTC
NA	TRBV6-5	NA	TRBJ1-3	CASRFRASSGNTIYF	TGTGCCAGCAGGTTCAGGGCTAGCTCTGGAAACACCATATATTTT
NA	TRBV5-1	TRBD2	TRBJ2-2	CASSGGLAKNTGELFF	TGCGCCAGCAGCGGCGGACTAGCGAAGAACACCGGGGAGCTGTTTTTT
once	TRBV7-3	NA	TRBJ1-1	CASSLTPQGLAFF	TGTGCCAGCAGCTTAACCCCACAGGGCTTGGCTTTCTTT
NA	TRBV18	TRBD1	TRBJ1-6	CASSPGQRLHGQDSPLHF	TGTGCCAGCTCGCCGGGACAGCGACTTCATGGACAGGATTCACCCCTCCACTTT
NA	TRBV6-5	NA	TRBJ1-1	CASSYQGRGTEAFF	TGTGCCAGCAGTTATCAAGGTCGTGGGACTGAAGCTTTCTTT
NA	TRBV28	TRBD1	TRBJ1-2	CASGQEKHGYTF	TGTGCCAGCGGACAGGAAAAACATGGCTACACCTTC
NA	TRBV15	TRBD1	TRBJ1-4	CATSSGQGGWEKLFF	TGTGCCACCAGCTCGGGACAGGGAGGATGGGAAAAACTGTTTTTT
once	TRBV7-9	NA	TRBJ2-7	CASSQRELLDEQYF	TGTGCCAGCAGCCAAAGGGAATTACTCGACGAGCAGTACTTC
NA	TRBV29-1	NA	TRBJ2-3	CSARGVRATDTQYF	TGCAGCGCGAGGGGGGTTCGTGCGACAGATACGCAGTATTTT
NA	TRBV3-1	NA	TRBJ1-2	CASNPTGSGYGYTF	TGTGCCAGCAACCCGACCGGTTCCGGCTATGGCTACACCTTC
NA	TRBV25-1	NA	TRBJ2-7	CARFYGDEQYF	TGTGCGAGGTTCTATGGGGACGAGCAGTACTTC
once	TRBV29-1	TRBD2	TRBJ2-5	CSVMTSGDPETQYF	TGCAGCGTAATGACTAGCGGGGACCCAGAGACCCAGTACTTC
NA	TRBV4-3	TRBD1	TRBJ1-1	CASSQENRGLGTEAFF	TGCGCCAGCAGCCAAGAGAACAGGGGGCTGGGGACTGAAGCTTTCTTT
once	TRBV20-1	NA	TRBJ1-1	CSARAGGAEAFF	TGCAGTGCTAGGGCCGGAGGCGCTGAAGCTTTCTTT
NA	TRBV4-2	TRBD1	TRBJ1-2	CASSQDYRGSGYTF	TGTGCCAGCAGCCAGGACTACAGGGGTTCGGGCTACACCTTC
NA	TRBV27	NA	TRBJ1-2	CASSPRWGNGSYGYTF	TGTGCCAGCAGTCCTCGGTGGGGTAATGGCTCCTATGGCTACACCTTC
NA	TRBV9	TRBD2	TRBJ2-5	CASSTEVAGVRMETQYF	TGTGCCAGCAGCACAGAGGTAGCGGGGGTTCGGATGGAGACCCAGTACTTC
NA	TRBV7-6	NA	TRBJ2-3	CASSLRSGYTDTQYF	TGTGCCAGCAGCTTACGTTCAGGCTACACAGATACGCAGTATTTT
NA	TRBV20-1	NA	TRBJ1-5	CSASGRSLNQPQHF	TGCAGTGCTAGTGGCCGGTCACTCAATCAGCCCCAGCATTTT
NA	TRBV9	NA	TRBJ2-1	CASSVDQGTNEQFF	TGTGCCAGCAGCGTAGACCAGGGTACCAATGAGCAGTTCTTC
NA	TRBV3-1	TRBD1	TRBJ2-7	CASSLGQGVDEQYF	TGTGCCAGCAGCCTGGGACAGGGGGTGGACGAGCAGTACTTC
NA	TRBV4-1	NA	TRBJ2-1	CASSQTGTTYNEQFF	TGCGCCAGCAGCCAAACCGGGACAACCTACAATGAGCAGTTCTTC
NA	TRBV2	NA	TRBJ2-1	CASSSTLNGLYNEQFF	TGTGCCAGCAGTTCCACCCTGAATGGACTTTACAATGAGCAGTTCTTC
NA	TRBV21-1	NA	TRBJ2-5	CASSKDGQGETQYF	TGTGCCAGCAGCAAAGACGGCCAGGGAGAGACCCAGTACTTC
NA	TRBV18	NA	TRBJ1-6	CATFGQRDSPLHF	TGTGCCACATTCGGACAGAGGGATTCACCCCTCCACTTT
once	TRBV12-3/TRBV12-4	TRBD1	TRBJ1-1	CASSGDRNTEAFF	TGTGCCAGCAGTGGGGACAGGAACACTGAAGCTTTCTTT
NA	TRBV5-4	NA	TRBJ1-3	CASSPTEGNTIYF	TGTGCCAGCAGCCCTACCGAGGGGAACACCATATATTTT
NA	TRBV7-2	NA	TRBJ2-7	CASSPQPPSYEQYF	TGTGCCAGCAGCCCTCAGCCCCCCTCCTACGAGCAGTACTTC
NA	TRBV7-6	NA	TRBJ2-5	CASSLAGLRTQYF	TGTGCCAGCAGCTTAGCCGGACTGAGGACCCAGTACTTC
NA	TRBV20-1	TRBD1	TRBJ1-2	CSAQGQGTTYGYTF	TGCAGTGCTCAAGGACAGGGGACGACCTATGGCTACACCTTC